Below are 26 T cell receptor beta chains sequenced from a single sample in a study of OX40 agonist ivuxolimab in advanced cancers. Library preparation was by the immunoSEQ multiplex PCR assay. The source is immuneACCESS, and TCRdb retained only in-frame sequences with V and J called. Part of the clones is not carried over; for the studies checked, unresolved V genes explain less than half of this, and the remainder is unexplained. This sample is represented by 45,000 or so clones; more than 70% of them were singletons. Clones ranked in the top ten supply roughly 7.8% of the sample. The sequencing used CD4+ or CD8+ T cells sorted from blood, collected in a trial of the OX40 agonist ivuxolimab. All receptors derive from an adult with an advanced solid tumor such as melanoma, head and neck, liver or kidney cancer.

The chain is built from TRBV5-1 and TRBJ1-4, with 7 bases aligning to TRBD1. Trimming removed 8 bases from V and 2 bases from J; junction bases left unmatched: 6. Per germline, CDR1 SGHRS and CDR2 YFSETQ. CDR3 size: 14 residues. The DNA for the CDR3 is TGCGCCAGTAAACCGGGACAGACTAATGAAAAACTGTTTTTT. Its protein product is CASKPGQTNEKLFF.

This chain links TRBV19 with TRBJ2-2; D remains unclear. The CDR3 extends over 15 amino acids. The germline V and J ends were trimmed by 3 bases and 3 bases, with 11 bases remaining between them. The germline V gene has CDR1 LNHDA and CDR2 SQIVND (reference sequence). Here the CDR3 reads CASSIFDKHTGELFF. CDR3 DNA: TGTGCCAGTAGTATTTTTGACAAGCACACCGGGGAGCTGTTTTTT.

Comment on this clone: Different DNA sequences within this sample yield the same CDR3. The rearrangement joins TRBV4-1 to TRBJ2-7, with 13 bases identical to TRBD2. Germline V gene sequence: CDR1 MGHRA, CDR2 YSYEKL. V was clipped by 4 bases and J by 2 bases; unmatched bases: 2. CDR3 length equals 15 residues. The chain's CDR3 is CASSPTSGRAYEQYF. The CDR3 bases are TGCGCCAGCAGCCCCACTAGCGGGAGGGCCTACGAGCAGTACTTC.

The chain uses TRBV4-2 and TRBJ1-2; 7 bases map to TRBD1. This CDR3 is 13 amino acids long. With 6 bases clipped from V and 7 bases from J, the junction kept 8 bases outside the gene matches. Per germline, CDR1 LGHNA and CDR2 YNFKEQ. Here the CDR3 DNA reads TGTGCCAGCAGACCAGACAGGGCGAGTGGCTACACCTTC. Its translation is CASRPDRASGYTF.

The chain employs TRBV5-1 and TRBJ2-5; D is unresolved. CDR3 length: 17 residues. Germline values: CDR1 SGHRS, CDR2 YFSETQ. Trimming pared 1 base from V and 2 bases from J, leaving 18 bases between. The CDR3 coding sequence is TGCGCCAGCAGCTTGCTCCCGGCTGATGCAAATCAAGAGACCCAGTACTTC. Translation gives CASSLLPADANQETQYF.

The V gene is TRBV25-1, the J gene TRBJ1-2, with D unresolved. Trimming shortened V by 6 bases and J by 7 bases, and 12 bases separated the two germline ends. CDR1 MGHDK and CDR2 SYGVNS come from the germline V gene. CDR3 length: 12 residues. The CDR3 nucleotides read TGTGCCAGCAGGCACTTTTCTACTGGCTACACCTTC. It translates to CASRHFSTGYTF.

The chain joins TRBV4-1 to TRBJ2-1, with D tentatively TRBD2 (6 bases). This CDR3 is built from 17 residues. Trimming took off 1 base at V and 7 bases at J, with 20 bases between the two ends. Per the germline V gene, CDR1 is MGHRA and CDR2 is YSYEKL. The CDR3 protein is CASSQGLGRRVRNEQFF. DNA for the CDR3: TGCGCCAGCAGCCAAGGTTTGGGCAGGAGGGTTAGGAATGAGCAGTTCTTC.

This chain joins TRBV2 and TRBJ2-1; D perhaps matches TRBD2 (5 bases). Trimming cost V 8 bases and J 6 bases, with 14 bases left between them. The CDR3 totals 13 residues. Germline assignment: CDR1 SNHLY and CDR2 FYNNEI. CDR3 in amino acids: CASGKERVNEQFF. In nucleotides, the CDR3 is TGTGCCAGCGGGAAGGAGAGGGTCAATGAGCAGTTCTTC.

The CDR3 bases are TGTGCCAGCCGTTATGGGTTAACCACTGAAGCTTTCTTT. Its protein product is CASRYGLTTEAFF. This sequence joins TRBV5-8 and TRBJ1-1; D call uncertain. CDR3 length: 13 residues. The germline V gene encodes CDR1 SGHTS and CDR2 YDEGEE. V gave up 7 bases and J gave up 4 bases, with 14 bases separating them.

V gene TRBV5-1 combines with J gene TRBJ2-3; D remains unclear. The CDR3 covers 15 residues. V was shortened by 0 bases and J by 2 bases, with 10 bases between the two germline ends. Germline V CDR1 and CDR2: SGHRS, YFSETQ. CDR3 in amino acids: CASSLGAVATDTQYF. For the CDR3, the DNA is TGCGCCAGCAGCTTGGGGGCGGTAGCCACAGATACGCAGTATTTT.

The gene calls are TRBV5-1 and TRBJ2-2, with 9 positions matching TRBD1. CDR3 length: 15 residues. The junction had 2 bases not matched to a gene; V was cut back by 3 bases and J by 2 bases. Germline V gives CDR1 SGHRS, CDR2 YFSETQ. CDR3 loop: CASSSGQGNTGELFF. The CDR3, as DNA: TGCGCCAGCAGCTCGGGACAGGGCAACACCGGGGAGCTGTTTTTT. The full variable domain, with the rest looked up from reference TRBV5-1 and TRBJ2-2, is KAGVTQTPRYLIKTRGQQVTLSCSPISGHRSVSWYQQTPGQGLQFLFEYFSETQRNKGNFPGRFSGRQFSNSRSEMNVSTLELGDSALYLCASSSGQGNTGELFFGEGSRLTVL.

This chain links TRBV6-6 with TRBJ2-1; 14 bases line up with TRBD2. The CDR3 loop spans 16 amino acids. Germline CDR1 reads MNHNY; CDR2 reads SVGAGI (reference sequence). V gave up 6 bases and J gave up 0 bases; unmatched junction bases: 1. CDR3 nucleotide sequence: TGTGCCAGCAGAGGGACTAGCGGGAGCTCCTACAATGAGCAGTTCTTC. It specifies CASRGTSGSSYNEQFF.

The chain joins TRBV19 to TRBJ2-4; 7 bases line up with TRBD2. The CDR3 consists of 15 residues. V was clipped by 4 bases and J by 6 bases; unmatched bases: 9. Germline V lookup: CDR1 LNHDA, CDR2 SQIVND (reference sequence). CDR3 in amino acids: CASSNRDYEGNIQYF. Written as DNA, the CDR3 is TGTGCCAGTAGTAACCGGGACTATGAGGGAAACATTCAGTACTTC. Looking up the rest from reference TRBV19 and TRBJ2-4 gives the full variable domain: DGGITQSPKYLFRKEGQNVTLSCEQNLNHDAMYWYRQDPGQGLRLIYYSQIVNDFQKGDIAEGYSVSREKKESFPLTVTSAQKNPTAFYLCASSNRDYEGNIQYFGAGTRLSVL.

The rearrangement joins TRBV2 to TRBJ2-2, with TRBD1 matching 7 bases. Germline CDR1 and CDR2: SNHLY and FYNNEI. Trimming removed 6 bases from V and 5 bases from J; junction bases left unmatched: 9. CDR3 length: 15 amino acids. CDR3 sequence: CASSGTAFRTGELFF. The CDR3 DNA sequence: TGTGCCAGCAGCGGGACAGCCTTCCGAACCGGGGAGCTGTTTTTT. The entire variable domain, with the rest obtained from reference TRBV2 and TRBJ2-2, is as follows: EPEVTQTPSHQVTQMGQEVILRCVPISNHLYFYWYRQILGQKVEFLVSFYNNEISEKSEIFDDQFSVERPDGSNFTLKIRSTKLEDSAMYFCASSGTAFRTGELFFGEGSRLTVL.

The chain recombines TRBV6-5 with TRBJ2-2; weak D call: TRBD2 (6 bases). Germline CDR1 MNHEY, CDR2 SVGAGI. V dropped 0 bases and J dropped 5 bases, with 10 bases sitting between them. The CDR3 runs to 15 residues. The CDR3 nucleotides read TGTGCCAGCAGTTACTCTTACGGGGGAACCGGGGAGCTGTTTTTT. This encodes CASSYSYGGTGELFF.

The CDR3 here is CASRYSGTAPYEQYF. The CDR3 DNA is TGTGCCAGCAGGTACTCCGGGACTGCCCCCTACGAGCAGTACTTC. This chain connects TRBV5-6 to TRBJ2-7; D possibly corresponds to TRBD2 (6 bases). The ends were cut back, 5 bases at V and 2 bases at J, with 17 bases in the middle. The germline CDR1 and CDR2 sequences are SGHDT and YYEEEE. The CDR3 has 15 residues. The full variable domain, rest sourced from reference TRBV5-6 and TRBJ2-7, is DAGVTQSPTHLIKTRGQQVTLRCSPKSGHDTVSWYQQALGQGPQFIFQYYEEEERQRGNFPDRFSGHQFPNYSSELNVNALLLGDSALYLCASRYSGTAPYEQYFGPGTRLTVT.

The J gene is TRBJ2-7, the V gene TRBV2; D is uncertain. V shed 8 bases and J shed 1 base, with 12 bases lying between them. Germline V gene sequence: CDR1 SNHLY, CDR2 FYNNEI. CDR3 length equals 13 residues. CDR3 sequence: CASGVTESYEQYF. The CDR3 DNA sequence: TGTGCCAGCGGAGTGACGGAATCCTACGAGCAGTACTTC.

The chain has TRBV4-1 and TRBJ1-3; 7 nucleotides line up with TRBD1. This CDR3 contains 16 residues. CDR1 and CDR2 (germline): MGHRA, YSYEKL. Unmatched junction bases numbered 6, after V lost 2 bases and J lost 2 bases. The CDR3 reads CASSQPTGVAGNTIYF. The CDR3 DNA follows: TGCGCCAGCAGCCAACCCACAGGGGTGGCTGGAAACACCATATATTTT.

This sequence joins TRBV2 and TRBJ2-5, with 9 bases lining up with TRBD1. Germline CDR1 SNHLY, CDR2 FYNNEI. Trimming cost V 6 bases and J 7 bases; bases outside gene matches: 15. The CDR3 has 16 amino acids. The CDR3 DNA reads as TGTGCCAGCAGAGATTACCCCACAGGGGGCGCGGGGACCCAGTACTTC. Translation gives CASRDYPTGGAGTQYF.

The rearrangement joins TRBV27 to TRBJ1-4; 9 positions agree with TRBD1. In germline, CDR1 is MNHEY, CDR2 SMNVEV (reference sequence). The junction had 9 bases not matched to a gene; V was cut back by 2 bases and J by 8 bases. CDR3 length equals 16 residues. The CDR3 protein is CASSLLGTGKKEKLFF. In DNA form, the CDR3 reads TGTGCCAGCAGTTTACTAGGGACAGGGAAGAAGGAAAAACTGTTTTTT.

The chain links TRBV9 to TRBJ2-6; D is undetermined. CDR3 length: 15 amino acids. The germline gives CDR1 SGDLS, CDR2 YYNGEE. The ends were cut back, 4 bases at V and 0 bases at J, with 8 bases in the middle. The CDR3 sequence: CASSSYNSGANVLTF. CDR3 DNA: TGTGCCAGCAGCTCATACAACTCTGGGGCCAACGTCCTGACTTTC.

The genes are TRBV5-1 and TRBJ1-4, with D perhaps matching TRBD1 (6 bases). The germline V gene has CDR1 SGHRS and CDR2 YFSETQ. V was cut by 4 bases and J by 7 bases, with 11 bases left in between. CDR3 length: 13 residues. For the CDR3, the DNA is TGCGCCAGCAGCCCGGACAGCCTTGAAAAACTGTTTTTT. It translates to CASSPDSLEKLFF.

The CDR3 nucleotides read TGTGCCAGCTCCGGGGGACAGCAGAACCCGCCCCAGCATTTT. Its protein product is CASSGGQQNPPQHF. The chain recombines TRBV18 with TRBJ1-5, with 7 positions matching TRBD1. CDR3 length: 14 residues. The germline CDR1 and CDR2 sequences are KGHSH and LQKENI. With V trimmed by 6 bases and J by 9 bases, 11 bases remained unmatched.

CDR3 sequence (DNA): TGTGCCAGCAGTTTGAGCTCTGGGGCCAACGTCCTGACTTTC. Protein sequence: CASSLSSGANVLTF. The chain couples TRBV27 to TRBJ2-6; no firm D call. The CDR3 loop spans 14 amino acids. Germline-derived CDR1 and CDR2 are MNHEY and SMNVEV (reference sequence). V was cut by 3 bases and J by 0 bases, with 3 bases left in between. Looking up the rest from reference TRBV27 and TRBJ2-6 gives the full variable domain: EAQVTQNPRYLITVTGKKLTVTCSQNMNHEYMSWYRQDPGLGLRQIYYSMNVEVTDKGDVPEGYKVSRKEKRNFPLILESPSPNQTSLYFCASSLSSGANVLTFGAGSRLTVL.

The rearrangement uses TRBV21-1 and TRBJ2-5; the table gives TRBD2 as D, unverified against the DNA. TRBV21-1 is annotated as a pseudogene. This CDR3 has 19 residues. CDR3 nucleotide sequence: TGTGCCAGCACCGAAGGGGGAATTAGCGGGAGGGCCCCCCAGGAGACCCAGTACTTC. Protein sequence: CASTEGGISGRAPQETQYF.

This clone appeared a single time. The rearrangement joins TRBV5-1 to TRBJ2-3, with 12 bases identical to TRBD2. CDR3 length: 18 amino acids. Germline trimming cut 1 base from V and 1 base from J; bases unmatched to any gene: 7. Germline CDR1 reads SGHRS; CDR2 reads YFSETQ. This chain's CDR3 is CASSLPLLAGGGTDTQYF. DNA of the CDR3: TGCGCCAGCAGCTTGCCCCTACTAGCGGGAGGTGGCACAGATACGCAGTATTTT.